This T cell receptor (beta chain) was documented in a study of T-cell memory formation after mild COVID-19. TCRdb used MiXCR to reprocess the 5' RACE reads, holding one entry per CDR3 protein. This sample yields roughly 250,000 distinct CDR3 sequences, of which 16% are seen a single time; 3.5% belongs to the top ten. The germline V gene encodes CDR1 SGDLS and CDR2 YYNGEE. V shed 5 bases and J shed 4 bases, with 18 bases lying between them. CDR3 size: 15 residues. This clonotype was observed once. The chain joins TRBV9 to TRBJ2-5; D tentatively fits TRBD1 or TRBD2 (5 bases each). Specimen: PBMCs or a T cell subset sorted from them (not recorded which). This TCR derives from a man in his late teens or twenties who had mild COVID-19 (a few samples of this study predate the infection). Cell type and time point are not known. CDR3 DNA: TGTGCCAGCAGTGCTAGGAGAGGGGATCGAGAGACCCAGTACTTC. As protein: CASSARRGDRETQYF.